A selection of T cell receptor beta chains follows, all from one sample in a study of blood T cells in healthy people across ages. TCRdb passed the 5' RACE reads through MiXCR, listing each CDR3 protein once. Of 380,000 or so distinct CDR3 sequences in the sample, roughly half were seen once. The specimen sequenced was blood. All receptors come from a man aged 55-75 years in good health. The CDR3 runs from the conserved cysteine through the conserved F or W. D genes are given only for firm matches. Size is stated for part of the rows, as once, few or many counts, or as a class when the clone is expanded.

CDR3aa: CAWSVGHNTEAFF; CDR3nt: TGTGCCTGGAGTGTCGGACACAACACTGAAGCTTTCTTT; j_gene: TRBJ1-1; d_gene: NA; abundance: NA; v_gene: TRBV30
CDR3aa: CAISESGNQPQHF; CDR3nt: TGTGCCATCAGTGAGTCAGGCAATCAGCCCCAGCATTTT; j_gene: TRBJ1-5; d_gene: NA; abundance: NA; v_gene: TRBV10-3
CDR3aa: CASTSGSSYNEQFF; CDR3nt: TGCGCCAGCACGAGCGGGAGCTCCTACAATGAGCAGTTCTTC; j_gene: TRBJ2-1; d_gene: TRBD2; abundance: many; v_gene: TRBV5-1
CDR3aa: CSAPLHGVSYNEQFF; CDR3nt: TGCAGTGCTCCCCTCCACGGGGTGTCCTACAATGAGCAGTTCTTC; j_gene: TRBJ2-1; d_gene: NA; abundance: NA; v_gene: TRBV20-1
CDR3aa: CASSPTGQGSGEQYF; CDR3nt: TGTGCCAGCAGTCCAACGGGACAGGGAAGCGGGGAGCAGTACTTC; j_gene: TRBJ2-7; d_gene: TRBD1; abundance: NA; v_gene: TRBV6-2/TRBV6-3
CDR3aa: CASSLGKANYGYTF; CDR3nt: TGTGCCAGCAGTTTAGGAAAGGCCAACTATGGCTACACCTTC; j_gene: TRBJ1-2; d_gene: NA; abundance: few; v_gene: TRBV12-3/TRBV12-4
CDR3aa: CASSYSRGRGGYTF; CDR3nt: TGTGCCAGCAGTTACAGTCGGGGGCGGGGAGGCTACACCTTC; j_gene: TRBJ1-2; d_gene: NA; abundance: NA; v_gene: TRBV6-5
CDR3aa: CASRPPLGREHSGANVLTF; CDR3nt: TGTGCCAGCAGGCCACCGCTTGGGAGAGAGCATTCTGGGGCCAACGTCCTGACTTTC; j_gene: TRBJ2-6; d_gene: NA; abundance: NA; v_gene: TRBV28
CDR3aa: CSARPAGGPYEQYF; CDR3nt: TGCAGTGCTAGACCCGCAGGGGGCCCCTACGAGCAGTACTTC; j_gene: TRBJ2-7; d_gene: TRBD1; abundance: many; v_gene: TRBV20-1
CDR3aa: CSVSEQDYGYTF; CDR3nt: TGCAGCGTTTCAGAACAGGACTATGGCTACACCTTC; j_gene: TRBJ1-2; d_gene: NA; abundance: NA; v_gene: TRBV29-1
CDR3aa: CASSLGLRNEKLFF; CDR3nt: TGTGCCAGCAGCTTGGGACTGCGAAATGAAAAACTGTTTTTT; j_gene: TRBJ1-4; d_gene: NA; abundance: NA; v_gene: TRBV7-2
CDR3aa: CASSTGGPYGYTF; CDR3nt: TGTGCCAGCAGCACAGGGGGCCCCTATGGCTACACCTTC; j_gene: TRBJ1-2; d_gene: TRBD1; abundance: once; v_gene: TRBV9
CDR3aa: CASSLAAGGTYEQYF; CDR3nt: TGTGCCAGCAGTTTGGCAGCGGGGGGAACCTACGAGCAGTACTTC; j_gene: TRBJ2-7; d_gene: TRBD2; abundance: NA; v_gene: TRBV28
CDR3aa: CASRDPGQKTFF; CDR3nt: TGTGCCAGCAGAGACCCGGGACAGAAGACTTTCTTT; j_gene: TRBJ1-1; d_gene: TRBD1; abundance: NA; v_gene: TRBV7-2
CDR3aa: CASSLVGTSLSTDTQYF; CDR3nt: TGCGCCAGCAGCTTGGTCGGGACTAGCCTAAGCACAGATACGCAGTATTTT; j_gene: TRBJ2-3; d_gene: TRBD2; abundance: NA; v_gene: TRBV5-1
CDR3aa: CTSSFLRGDKNIQYF; CDR3nt: TGTACCAGCAGTTTCCTTAGGGGAGACAAAAACATTCAGTACTTC; j_gene: TRBJ2-4; d_gene: NA; abundance: NA; v_gene: TRBV2
CDR3aa: CSATLYRDTDTQYF; CDR3nt: TGCAGTGCTACCTTATACAGGGACACAGATACGCAGTATTTT; j_gene: TRBJ2-3; d_gene: NA; abundance: NA; v_gene: TRBV20-1
CDR3aa: CASSPRGLAGTYEQYF; CDR3nt: TGTGCCAGTAGTCCCCGAGGACTAGCGGGAACCTACGAGCAGTACTTC; j_gene: TRBJ2-7; d_gene: TRBD2; abundance: few; v_gene: TRBV19
CDR3aa: CATSDRNNEQFF; CDR3nt: TGTGCCACCAGTGACCGTAACAATGAGCAGTTCTTC; j_gene: TRBJ2-1; d_gene: NA; abundance: few; v_gene: TRBV24-1
CDR3aa: CSARGAGTGETQYF; CDR3nt: TGCAGTGCTAGGGGGGCAGGGACAGGGGAGACCCAGTACTTC; j_gene: TRBJ2-5; d_gene: TRBD1; abundance: once; v_gene: TRBV20-1
CDR3aa: CASSEQGALDTQYF; CDR3nt: TGTGCCAGCAGTGAGCAGGGGGCCCTAGATACGCAGTATTTT; j_gene: TRBJ2-3; d_gene: TRBD1; abundance: few; v_gene: TRBV6-4
CDR3aa: CSAVTSQTQYF; CDR3nt: TGCAGTGCTGTGACTAGCCAGACGCAGTATTTT; j_gene: TRBJ2-3; d_gene: TRBD2; abundance: few; v_gene: TRBV20-1
CDR3aa: CAIRTSGKDYNEQFF; CDR3nt: TGTGCCATCAGGACTAGCGGGAAGGATTACAATGAGCAGTTCTTC; j_gene: TRBJ2-1; d_gene: TRBD2; abundance: NA; v_gene: TRBV10-3
CDR3aa: CASSSPTSGSKNEQFF; CDR3nt: TGTGCCAGCAGTTCCCCTACTAGCGGGAGTAAAAATGAGCAGTTCTTC; j_gene: TRBJ2-1; d_gene: TRBD2; abundance: NA; v_gene: TRBV28
CDR3aa: CSARDLDGDRNEQYF; CDR3nt: TGCAGTGCTAGAGATCTGGATGGGGACCGCAACGAGCAGTACTTC; j_gene: TRBJ2-7; d_gene: NA; abundance: few; v_gene: TRBV20-1
CDR3aa: CASSFAGQRAGEQYF; CDR3nt: TGTGCCAGCAGTTTCGCGGGCCAGCGGGCTGGAGAGCAGTACTTC; j_gene: TRBJ2-7; d_gene: NA; abundance: few; v_gene: TRBV28
CDR3aa: CASSFSKLRETQYF; CDR3nt: TGTGCCAGCAGCTTTTCTAAGTTGCGGGAGACCCAGTACTTC; j_gene: TRBJ2-5; d_gene: NA; abundance: many; v_gene: TRBV7-2
CDR3aa: CSAWGAGTYNEQFF; CDR3nt: TGCAGTGCTTGGGGGGCCGGGACCTACAATGAGCAGTTCTTC; j_gene: TRBJ2-1; d_gene: NA; abundance: few; v_gene: TRBV20-1
CDR3aa: CASSLGANIQYF; CDR3nt: TGTGCCAGCAGCTTAGGGGCGAACATTCAGTACTTC; j_gene: TRBJ2-4; d_gene: NA; abundance: many; v_gene: TRBV7-2
CDR3aa: CASSLGGTSNYGYTF; CDR3nt: TGCGCCAGCAGCTTGGGGGGCACCTCTAACTATGGCTACACCTTC; j_gene: TRBJ1-2; d_gene: NA; abundance: NA; v_gene: TRBV5-1
CDR3aa: CSASGTSVFEQYF; CDR3nt: TGCAGTGCTTCAGGGACTAGCGTCTTCGAGCAGTACTTC; j_gene: TRBJ2-7; d_gene: TRBD2; abundance: NA; v_gene: TRBV20-1
CDR3aa: CASSLGVLPAPYSNQPQHF; CDR3nt: TGTGCCAGCAGCTTAGGAGTCCTTCCCGCCCCTTATAGCAATCAGCCCCAGCATTTT; j_gene: TRBJ1-5; d_gene: NA; abundance: NA; v_gene: TRBV7-4
CDR3aa: CSAIVQGYSNQPQHF; CDR3nt: TGCAGTGCTATAGTACAGGGATATAGCAATCAGCCCCAGCATTTT; j_gene: TRBJ1-5; d_gene: NA; abundance: NA; v_gene: TRBV20-1